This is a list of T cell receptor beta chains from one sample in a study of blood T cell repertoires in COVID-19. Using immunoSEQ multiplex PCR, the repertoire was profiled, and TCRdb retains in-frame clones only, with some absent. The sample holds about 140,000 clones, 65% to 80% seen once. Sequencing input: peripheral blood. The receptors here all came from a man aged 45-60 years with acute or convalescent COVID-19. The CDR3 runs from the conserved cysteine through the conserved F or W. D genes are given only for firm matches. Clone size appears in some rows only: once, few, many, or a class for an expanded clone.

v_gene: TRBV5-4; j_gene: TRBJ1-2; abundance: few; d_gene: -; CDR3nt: TGTGCCAGCAGCTTGCCCAGGGCTAACTATGGCTACACCTTC; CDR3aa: CASSLPRANYGYTF
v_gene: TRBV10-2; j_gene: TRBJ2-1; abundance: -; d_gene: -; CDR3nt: TGCGCCAGCAGTTTGGACAGATACAATGAGCAGTTCTTC; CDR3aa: CASSLDRYNEQFF
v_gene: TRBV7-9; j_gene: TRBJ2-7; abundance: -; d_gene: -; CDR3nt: TGTGCCAGCAGCTTAGTGGCTCCAGGGAAAACCTACGAGCAGTACTTC; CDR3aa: CASSLVAPGKTYEQYF
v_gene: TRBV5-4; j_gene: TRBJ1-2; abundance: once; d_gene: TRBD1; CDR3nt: TGTGCCAGCAGACGTACAGGACAGGCTGATGGCTACACCTTC; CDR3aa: CASRRTGQADGYTF
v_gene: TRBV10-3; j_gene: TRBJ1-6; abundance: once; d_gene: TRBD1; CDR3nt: TGTGCCATCAGTGGGGGACAGTCCATGGGTGACCTCCACTTT; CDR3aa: CAISGGQSMGDLHF
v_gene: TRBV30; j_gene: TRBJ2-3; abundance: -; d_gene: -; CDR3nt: TGTGCCTGGAGTGTAGGGGCGGATACAGATACGCAGTATTTT; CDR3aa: CAWSVGADTDTQYF
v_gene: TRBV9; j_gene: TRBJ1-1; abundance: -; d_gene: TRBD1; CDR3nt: TGTGCCAGCAGCGTTGGACAGGGAGGCACTGAAGCTTTCTTT; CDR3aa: CASSVGQGGTEAFF
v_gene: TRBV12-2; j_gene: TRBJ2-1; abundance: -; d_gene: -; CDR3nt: TGTGCAAGTCGCGCACAAGACGCTAGCGGGGGGCTCGCTAAAGGGTTCTTC; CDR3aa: CASRAQDASGGLAKGFF
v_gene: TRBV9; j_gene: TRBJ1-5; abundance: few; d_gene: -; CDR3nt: TGTGCCAGCAGCTATGGACAGTCAAATCAGCCCCAGCATTTT; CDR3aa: CASSYGQSNQPQHF
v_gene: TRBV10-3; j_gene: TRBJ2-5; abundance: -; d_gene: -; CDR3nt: TGTGCCATCAGCTCGGGGGAGACCCAGTACTTC; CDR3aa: CAISSGETQYF
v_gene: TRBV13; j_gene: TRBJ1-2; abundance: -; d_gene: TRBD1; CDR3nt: TGTGCCAGCAGCCTCCGACAGGGCGGCAACTATGGCTACACCTTC; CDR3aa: CASSLRQGGNYGYTF
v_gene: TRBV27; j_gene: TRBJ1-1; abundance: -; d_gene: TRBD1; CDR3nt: TGTGCCAGCAGTACCCGGGACAGGGGAGCCACTGAAGCTTTCTTT; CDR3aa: CASSTRDRGATEAFF
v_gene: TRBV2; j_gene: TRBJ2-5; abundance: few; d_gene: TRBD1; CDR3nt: TGTGCCAGCAGTTCTACACAGGGGTTTGGGCAAGAGACCCAGTACTTC; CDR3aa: CASSSTQGFGQETQYF
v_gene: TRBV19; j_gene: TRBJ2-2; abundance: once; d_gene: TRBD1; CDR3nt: TGTGCCAGTAGTACCGGGACAGCAGGAACCGGGGAGCTGTTTTTT; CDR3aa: CASSTGTAGTGELFF
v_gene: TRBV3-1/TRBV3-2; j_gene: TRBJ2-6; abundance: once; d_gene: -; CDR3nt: TGTGCCAGCAGCCAAGGCGCTTTGGGGGCCAACGTCCTGACTTTC; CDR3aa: CASSQGALGANVLTF
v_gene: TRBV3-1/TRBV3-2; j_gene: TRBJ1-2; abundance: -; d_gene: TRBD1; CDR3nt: TGTGCCAGCAGCCCATCGGACAGGGTATATGGCTACACCTTC; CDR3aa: CASSPSDRVYGYTF
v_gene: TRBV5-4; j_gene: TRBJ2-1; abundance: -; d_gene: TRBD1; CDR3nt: TGTGCCAGCAGCTCTCCGACAGGGCCCAAAAATGAGCAGTTCTTC; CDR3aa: CASSSPTGPKNEQFF
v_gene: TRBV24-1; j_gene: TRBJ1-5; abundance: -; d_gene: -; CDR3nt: TGTGCCACCAGATCTTCAGGGGAAGGGAACAATCAGCCCCAGCATTTT; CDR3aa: CATRSSGEGNNQPQHF
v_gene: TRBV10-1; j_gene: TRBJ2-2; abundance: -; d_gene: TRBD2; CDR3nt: TGCGCCAGCGCCCATGGGGGGGATGCCGGGGAGCTGTTTTTT; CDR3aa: CASAHGGDAGELFF
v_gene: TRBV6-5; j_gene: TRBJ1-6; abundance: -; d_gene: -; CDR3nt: TGTGCCAGCAGTTACGACGGGACTTTCTCACCCCTCCACTTT; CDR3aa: CASSYDGTFSPLHF
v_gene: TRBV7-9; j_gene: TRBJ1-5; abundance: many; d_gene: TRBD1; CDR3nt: TGTGCCAGCAGCTTCGGGACAGGGGGCCTTGGGGATCAGCCCCAGCATTTT; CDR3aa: CASSFGTGGLGDQPQHF
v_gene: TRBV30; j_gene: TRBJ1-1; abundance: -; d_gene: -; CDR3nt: TGTGCCTGGAGTGTGGTACAGAACACTGAAGCTTTCTTT; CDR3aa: CAWSVVQNTEAFF
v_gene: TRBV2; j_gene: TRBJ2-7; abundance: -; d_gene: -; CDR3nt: TGTGCCAGCAGTCAGTACGAGCAGTACTTC; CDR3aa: CASSQYEQYF
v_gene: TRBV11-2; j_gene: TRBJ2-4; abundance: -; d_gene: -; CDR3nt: TGTGCCAGCAGCTCAGGGGCTTCGGCCGTCCTTCGAGGCAAAAACATTCAGTACTTC; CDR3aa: CASSSGASAVLRGKNIQYF
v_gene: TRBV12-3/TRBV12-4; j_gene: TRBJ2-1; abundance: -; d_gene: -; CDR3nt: TGTGCCAGCCGAAAGGCCGGGTACAATGAGCAGTTCTTC; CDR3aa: CASRKAGYNEQFF
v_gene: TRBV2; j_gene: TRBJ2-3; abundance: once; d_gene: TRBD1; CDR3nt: TGTGCCAGCAGTCGGACAGGGGGCATGAATACGCAGTATTTT; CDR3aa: CASSRTGGMNTQYF
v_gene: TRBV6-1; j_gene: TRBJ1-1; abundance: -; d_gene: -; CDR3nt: TGTGCCAGCAGTGGCGGAATGTGGCAGGGAAACACTGAAGCTTTCTTT; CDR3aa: CASSGGMWQGNTEAFF
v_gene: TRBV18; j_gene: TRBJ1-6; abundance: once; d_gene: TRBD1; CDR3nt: TGTGCCAGCTCACCGGACAGGAACTATAATTCACCCCTCCACTTT; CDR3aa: CASSPDRNYNSPLHF
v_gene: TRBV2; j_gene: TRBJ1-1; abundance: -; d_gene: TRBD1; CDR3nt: TGTGCCAGCAGGCGGACAGGGGGGCCAAACACTGAAGCTTTCTTT; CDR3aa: CASRRTGGPNTEAFF
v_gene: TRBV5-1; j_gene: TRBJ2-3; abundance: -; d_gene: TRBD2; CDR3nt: TGCGCCAGCAGTTTGACTAGCGGGGCCCTTAGCACAGATACGCAGTATTTT; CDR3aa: CASSLTSGALSTDTQYF
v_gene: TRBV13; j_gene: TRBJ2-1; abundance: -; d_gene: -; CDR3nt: TGTGCCAGCAGCGTCCGGACAGCCTACAATGAGCAGTTCTTC; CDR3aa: CASSVRTAYNEQFF
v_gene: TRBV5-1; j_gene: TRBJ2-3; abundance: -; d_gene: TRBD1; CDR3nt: TGCGCCAGCAGCTTCCCAGGGGGCAGCACAGATACGCAGTATTTT; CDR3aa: CASSFPGGSTDTQYF